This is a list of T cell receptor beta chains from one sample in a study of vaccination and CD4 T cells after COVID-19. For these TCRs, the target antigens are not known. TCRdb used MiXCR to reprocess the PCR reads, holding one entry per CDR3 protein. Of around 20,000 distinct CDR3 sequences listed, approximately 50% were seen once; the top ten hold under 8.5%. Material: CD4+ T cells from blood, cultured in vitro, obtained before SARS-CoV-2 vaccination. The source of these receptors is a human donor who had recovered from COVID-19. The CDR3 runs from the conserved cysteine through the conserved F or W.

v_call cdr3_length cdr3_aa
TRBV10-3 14 CAIMASGSQETQYF
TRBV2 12 CASTFESDTQYF
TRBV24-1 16 CATSDSGQGTRQPQHF
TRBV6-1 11 CASRQVYGYTF
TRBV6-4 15 CASSGGQGEGNEQFF
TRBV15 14 CATSRGTGTYEQYF
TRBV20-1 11 CSAKDRDEAFF
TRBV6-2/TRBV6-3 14 CASSWRAVLYGYTF
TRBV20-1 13 CSAKQNSDNEQFF
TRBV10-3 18 CAISESPPDSRWGNTIYF
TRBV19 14 CASSRFGTTGELFF
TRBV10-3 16 CAISESGGIGITEAFF
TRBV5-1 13 CASSLVAGGPQYF
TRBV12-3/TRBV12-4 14 CASSPRTAGETQYF
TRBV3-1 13 CASSQLGRNEQYF
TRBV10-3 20 CAISERMGLAGGDPYNEQFF
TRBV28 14 CASSNMQGSQPQHF
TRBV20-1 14 CSARPRGTNSPLHF
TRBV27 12 CASTTTNTEAFF
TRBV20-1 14 CSATNRGGKETQYF
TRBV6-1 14 CASSEGGTNTEAFF
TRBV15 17 CATSRGGTAGGNQPQHF
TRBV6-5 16 CASSYSPSPAGDTQYF
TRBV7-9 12 CASSPLNTEAFF
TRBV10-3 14 CAIRPEGSTDTQYF
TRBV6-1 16 CASSEGRNALGNTIYF
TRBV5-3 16 CAQTATTGLREQPQHF
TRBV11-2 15 CASSFDRAGGNTIYF
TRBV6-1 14 CASTEFQGTDTQYF
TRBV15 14 CATSSRDREETQYF